This entry is about one T cell receptor beta chain. The sample is drawn from a study of blood T cell repertoires in COVID-19. This CDR3 is 16 amino acids long. Losses at the gene ends were 0 bases for V and 4 bases for J; bases not matched to a gene: 7. CDR1 is SGHKS, CDR2 YYEKEE, per germline (reference sequence). The table came from immunoSEQ multiplex PCR; TCRdb's copy has only in-frame clones and leaves some out. This table holds about 300,000 clones, approximately 88% found once. The chain employs TRBV5-5 and TRBJ1-5; 7 bases agree with TRBD1. The specimen sequenced was peripheral blood. This clonotype was sampled from a woman aged 25 to 39 who had recovered from COVID-19. This CDR3 is CASSLGVGTVNQPQHF. CDR3 in DNA: TGTGCCAGCAGCTTGGGCGTTGGGACAGTAAATCAGCCCCAGCATTTT.